These 17 T cell receptor beta chains share one sample of origin, sequenced in a study of OX40 agonist ivuxolimab in advanced cancers. The protocol was immunoSEQ multiplex PCR, while the TCRdb copy is restricted to in-frame clones and leaves out a portion. The sample lists tens of thousands of clones, approximately 91% seen once, with more than 25% in the top ten. Specimen: CD4+ or CD8+ T cells sorted from blood, collected in a trial of the OX40 agonist ivuxolimab. All receptors come from an adult with an advanced solid tumor such as melanoma, head and neck, liver or kidney cancer.

This chain connects TRBV7-2 to TRBJ2-7, with TRBD2 matching 11 bases. Trimming cost V 1 base and J 4 bases; bases outside gene matches: 3. The CDR3 consists of 15 residues. CDR1 SGHTA and CDR2 FQGNSA come from the germline V gene. The CDR3 coding sequence is TGTGCCAGCAGCTTAGAGCTAGCGGGAGGTTACGAGCAGTACTTC. This sequence encodes CASSLELAGGYEQYF.

This clone was counted only a few times. The rearrangement links TRBV27 to TRBJ2-1; D is ambiguous. Trimming shortened V by 3 bases and J by 12 bases, and 21 bases separated the two germline ends. This CDR3 contains 15 residues. Germline loops: CDR1 MNHEY, CDR2 SMNVEV (reference sequence). DNA of the CDR3: TGTGCCAGCAGTTTTTCGGGCCTAAACTTAGGTTGGCAGTTCTTC. Amino acid sequence: CASSFSGLNLGWQFF.

V and J are TRBV27 and TRBJ2-7, with 9 bases matching TRBD2. The CDR3 covers 16 residues. Germline V gene lookup returns CDR1 MNHEY and CDR2 SMNVEV (reference sequence). The V gene end was trimmed by 5 bases and the J gene end by 7 bases; junction bases not matched to a gene: 15. CDR3 nucleotide sequence: TGTGCCAGCAGTATCTCACCGGGACTAGCAGGGAGGGAGCAGTACTTC. It specifies CASSISPGLAGREQYF.

This clone was picked up one time. The chain uses TRBV2 and TRBJ2-1, with D uncertain. Trimming left V 1 base short and J 7 bases short, with 5 bases between. The CDR3 sequence is 12 residues long. Germline V gene sequence: CDR1 SNHLY, CDR2 FYNNEI. The CDR3 DNA reads as TGTGCCAGCAGTGAAGTTAGGAATGAGCAGTTCTTC. Translated, it gives CASSEVRNEQFF.

This sequence joins TRBV30 and TRBJ1-6, with 9 bases lining up with TRBD1. The germline V gene encodes CDR1 GTSNPN and CDR2 SVGIG (reference sequence). This CDR3 is 14 amino acids long. V lost 4 bases and J lost 9; bases outside the gene matches: 7. The CDR3 loop reads CAWNTGGLGSPLHF. The DNA for the CDR3 is TGTGCCTGGAATACAGGGGGCCTCGGTTCACCCCTCCACTTT.

Of note for this clone: Other DNA sequences in this sample translate to the same CDR3. The chain joins TRBV28 to TRBJ1-5; maybe TRBD1 (6 bases). Per the germline V gene, CDR1 is MDHEN and CDR2 is SYDVKM. V was trimmed by 6 bases and J by 6 bases, leaving 15 bases between them. The CDR3 is 14 amino acids. The CDR3 is CASSLGQGIQPQHF. CDR3 DNA sequence: TGTGCCAGCAGCCTAGGGCAGGGGATTCAGCCCCAGCATTTT.

The chain joins TRBV15 to TRBJ2-7; the D gene is possibly TRBD2 (6 bases). The CDR3 sequence is 14 residues long. V lost 1 base to trimming and J lost 3 bases, with 10 bases between them. Germline V gene data show CDR1 as LNHNV and CDR2 as YYDKDF (reference sequence). CDR3 nucleotides: TGTGCCACCAGCAGAGCTTCGGGGGACTACGAGCAGTACTTC. It translates to CATSRASGDYEQYF.

The genes are TRBV27 and TRBJ2-2; 10 nucleotides match TRBD1. Germline loops: CDR1 MNHEY, CDR2 SMNVEV (reference sequence). The CDR3 sequence is 16 residues long. Trimming took 0 bases from V and 6 from J; bases not matched to a gene: 4. CDR3 loop: CASSLSTGGASGELFF. Here the CDR3 DNA reads TGTGCCAGCAGTTTATCGACAGGGGGCGCCTCCGGGGAGCTGTTTTTT.

The rearrangement uses TRBV27 and TRBJ2-1; 9 nucleotides align to TRBD1. The ends lost 8 bases at V and 4 bases at J; junction bases unmatched: 6. The CDR3 has 14 residues. The germline gives CDR1 MNHEY, CDR2 SMNVEV (reference sequence). This CDR3 is CASGRQGGYNEQFF. Here the CDR3 DNA reads TGTGCCAGCGGGAGACAGGGGGGTTACAATGAGCAGTTCTTC.

This clone was seen just once. This sequence joins TRBV4-3 and TRBJ2-7; maybe TRBD1 (6 bases). V gave up 4 bases and J gave up 4 bases, with 14 bases separating them. The germline V gene encodes CDR1 LGHNA and CDR2 YSLEER. The CDR3 sequence is 14 residues long. CDR3 residues: CASSPAGAGYEQYF. The CDR3 coding sequence is TGCGCCAGCAGCCCCGCAGGGGCGGGTTACGAGCAGTACTTC.

This rearrangement joins TRBV13 to TRBJ2-2; D not resolved. Trimming left V 2 bases short and J 3 bases short, with 4 bases between. Germline CDR1 is PRHDT and CDR2 is FYEKMQ (reference sequence). The CDR3 spans 13 residues. The DNA for the CDR3 is TGTGCCAGCAGCTTATCCCACACCGGGGAGCTGTTTTTT. This gives the protein CASSLSHTGELFF.

The J gene is TRBJ1-4, the V gene TRBV9; TRBD1 agrees at 9 bases. The CDR3 length is 14 residues. From germline, CDR1 is SGDLS and CDR2 YYNGEE. V lost 3 bases and J lost 8; bases outside the gene matches: 5. The CDR3 DNA follows: TGTGCCAGCAGCGCGACAGGGGGAAACGAAAAACTGTTTTTT. Amino acid sequence: CASSATGGNEKLFF.

The chain combines TRBV7-9 with TRBJ2-1; D unresolved. V shed 5 bases and J shed 10 bases, with 12 bases lying between them. CDR1 SEHNR and CDR2 FQNEAQ come from the germline V gene (reference sequence). The CDR3 loop spans 12 amino acids. The CDR3 DNA is TGTGCCAGCAGCCTGCCCGGTGGGGAGCAGTTCTTC. This codes for CASSLPGGEQFF.

The chain links TRBV29-1 to TRBJ2-7; TRBD2 is a possible D gene (5 bases). The CDR3 is made up of 12 amino acids. Germline V CDR1 and CDR2: SQVTM, ANQGSEA. Trimming removed 2 bases from V and 3 bases from J, with 8 bases in between. The CDR3 here is CSVELGVYEQYF. The DNA for the CDR3 is TGCAGCGTTGAACTCGGGGTCTACGAGCAGTACTTC.

The chain is built from TRBV28 and TRBJ2-7, with D perhaps assigned TRBD1 or TRBD2 (5 bases each). The CDR3 is made up of 14 amino acids. In germline, CDR1 is MDHEN, CDR2 SYDVKM. Trimming left V 1 base short and J 3 bases short, with 10 bases between. CDR3 nucleotides: TGTGCCAGCAGTTTATCGAGGGGATACTACGAGCAGTACTTC. Encoded protein: CASSLSRGYYEQYF.

This clone came up once. The chain links TRBV10-2 to TRBJ2-7; D remains ambiguous. The CDR3 is made up of 12 amino acids. The V gene's germline CDR1 is WSHSY and CDR2 SAAADI. Trimming shortened V by 4 bases and J by 4 bases, and 8 bases separated the two germline ends. CDR3 residues: CASSGLGYEQYF. The CDR3 nucleotides are TGCGCCAGCAGTGGGCTTGGGTACGAGCAGTACTTC.

This chain joins TRBV19 and TRBJ2-3; 8 bases agree with TRBD2. In germline, CDR1 is LNHDA, CDR2 SQIVND (reference sequence). With 5 bases clipped from V and 2 bases from J, the junction kept 12 bases outside the gene matches. This CDR3 spans 17 amino acids. The chain's CDR3 is CASSAIIGLADTDTQYF. The CDR3 nucleotides read TGTGCCAGTAGTGCCATAATCGGACTAGCAGACACAGATACGCAGTATTTT.